This T cell receptor (beta chain) was observed in a study of cytomegalovirus exposure and HLA in healthy donors. J lost 6 bases, V lost 2 bases, and 3 bases had no gene match. The CDR3 runs 14 residues. Germline CDR1 is GTSNPN and CDR2 is SVGIG (reference sequence). Both 60 Vbeta primers and 13 Jbeta primers went into the PCR. Profiling relied on immunoSEQ multiplex PCR, and the TCRdb table lists in-frame clones only, not all of them. The table lists 210,000 or so clones, approximately 80% of them singletons, with roughly 10% in the top ten. Sample: PBMCs. This receptor was taken from a woman aged 45-60 years in good health and CMV-seropositive. This rearrangement joins TRBV30 to TRBJ1-6; TRBD1 agrees at 8 bases. The CDR3 sequence is CAWSSGQVNSPLHF. CDR3 DNA sequence: TGTGCCTGGAGTTCGGGACAGGTTAATTCACCCCTCCACTTT.